Listed below are T cell receptor beta chains from one sample, sequenced in a study of shared T cell receptors in the human thymus. Measured with immunoSEQ multiplex PCR; TCRdb has only the in-frame clones, and not every one. The repertoire holds about 710,000 clones, roughly 86% seen once, with about 0.0094% in the top ten. This sample was also put to use in a study of human thymus T cells.

Sequenced input: thymocytes. The receptor set was obtained from a boy younger than two with a congenital heart defect. CDR3s include the opening cysteine and the closing phenylalanine or tryptophan. Each record gives: J gene, V gene, clone size, D gene, CDR3 DNA, CDR3 protein. D genes are given only for firm matches. Some rows have no size entry. The others give once, few or many, or a class for an expanded clone.

J: TRBJ1-5
V: TRBV2
size: -
D: -
DNA: TGTGCCAGCAGTGTACAGAACGGCAATCAGCCCCAGCATTTT
CDR3: CASSVQNGNQPQHF

J: TRBJ2-5
V: TRBV9
size: -
D: TRBD2
DNA: TGTGCCAGCAGCGTAGGGGCTAGCGGGGGGACACAAGAGACCCAGTACTTC
CDR3: CASSVGASGGTQETQYF

J: TRBJ1-2
V: TRBV28
size: -
D: TRBD1
DNA: TGTGCCAGCAGTCCCCTCGACAGGGGGCGAGGGTACTATGGCTACACCTTC
CDR3: CASSPLDRGRGYYGYTF

J: TRBJ1-5
V: TRBV12-5
size: -
D: -
DNA: TGTGCTAGTGGTTCACTGACAGGCCAACCTTGGAAGCCCCAGCATTTT
CDR3: CASGSLTGQPWKPQHF

J: TRBJ1-1
V: TRBV19
size: -
D: -
DNA: TGTGCCAGTAGTATAGATCGGTTTTTTGCTAACACTGAAGCTTTCTTT
CDR3: CASSIDRFFANTEAFF

J: TRBJ1-6
V: TRBV5-1
size: -
D: -
DNA: TGCGCCAGCAGGCTCCCTTCGGGGGGGCCCAATTTCAATTCACCCCTCCACTTT
CDR3: CASRLPSGGPNFNSPLHF

J: TRBJ2-3
V: TRBV30
size: once
D: -
DNA: TGTGCCTGGGACTTTTGGCAAGATACGCAGTATTTT
CDR3: CAWDFWQDTQYF

J: TRBJ2-7
V: TRBV7-6
size: -
D: TRBD2
DNA: TGTGCCAGCAGCTTAGACCGACTAGCCCCGGTGGGGGAGCAGTACTTC
CDR3: CASSLDRLAPVGEQYF

J: TRBJ1-2
V: TRBV4-2
size: -
D: -
DNA: TGTGCCAGCAGCCAAGATACACAGGCCACTAACTATGGCTACACCTTC
CDR3: CASSQDTQATNYGYTF

J: TRBJ1-1
V: TRBV4-3
size: -
D: -
DNA: TGCGCCAGCAGCCAAGATGGGGCAGATGAAGCTTTCTTT
CDR3: CASSQDGADEAFF

J: TRBJ2-7
V: TRBV30
size: -
D: -
DNA: TGTGCCTGGAATCCCACAGGGATCAACCACGAGCAGTACTTC
CDR3: CAWNPTGINHEQYF

J: TRBJ2-7
V: TRBV5-1
size: -
D: -
DNA: TGCGCCAGCAGCTTGGAGAGCGGGACAACCTACGAGCAGTACTTC
CDR3: CASSLESGTTYEQYF

J: TRBJ1-3
V: TRBV4-2
size: -
D: -
DNA: TGTGCCAGCAGCCAAGTGAATGCCCCTGTACTCTCTGGAAACACCATATATTTT
CDR3: CASSQVNAPVLSGNTIYF

J: TRBJ1-1
V: TRBV9
size: -
D: -
DNA: TGTGCCAGCAGCGTAGATAAAGAAAGCGGCACTGAAGCTTTCTTT
CDR3: CASSVDKESGTEAFF

J: TRBJ2-7
V: TRBV2
size: -
D: TRBD1
DNA: TGTGCCAGCAGTGTCGGGACAGCAGCCTACGAGCAGTACTTC
CDR3: CASSVGTAAYEQYF

J: TRBJ1-4
V: TRBV4-1
size: -
D: TRBD1
DNA: TGCGCCAGCAGCCAATTACACAGGGGGACGAATGAAAAACTGTTTTTT
CDR3: CASSQLHRGTNEKLFF

J: TRBJ1-2
V: TRBV4-1
size: -
D: -
DNA: TGCGCCAGCAGCCAAGATCCCCCCCCCAGGGGAGGGGGCTACACCTTC
CDR3: CASSQDPPPRGGGYTF

J: TRBJ2-7
V: TRBV27
size: -
D: -
DNA: TGTGCCAGCAGTTTAGTCTGGAGGACAGACTTGGACGAGCAGTACTTC
CDR3: CASSLVWRTDLDEQYF

J: TRBJ1-4
V: TRBV15
size: -
D: -
DNA: TGTGCCACCAGCAGAGATCGGGACGGAGGGGACTGGGTTCATAAAAAACTGTTTTTT
CDR3: CATSRDRDGGDWVHKKLFF

J: TRBJ1-6
V: TRBV9
size: -
D: TRBD1
DNA: TGTGCCAGCAGCGCCGCGGACAGGTTGAATTCACCCCTCCACTTT
CDR3: CASSAADRLNSPLHF

J: TRBJ2-3
V: TRBV5-6
size: -
D: TRBD2
DNA: TGTGCCAGCAGCCCGCGCGGGGGACCCACAGATACGCAGTATTTT
CDR3: CASSPRGGPTDTQYF

J: TRBJ2-1
V: TRBV7-9
size: few
D: TRBD1
DNA: TGTGCCAGCAGCTCTCGGGACAGGGGATACAATGAGCAGTTCTTC
CDR3: CASSSRDRGYNEQFF

J: TRBJ2-7
V: TRBV5-6
size: few
D: TRBD1
DNA: TGTGCCAGCAGCGTAAGACAGGGCTACGAGCAGTACTTC
CDR3: CASSVRQGYEQYF

J: TRBJ2-5
V: TRBV12-5
size: -
D: TRBD1
DNA: TGTGCTAGTGGGCTGCCGGGACAGGGGCAAGAGACCCAGTACTTC
CDR3: CASGLPGQGQETQYF

J: TRBJ2-7
V: TRBV11-2
size: -
D: TRBD1
DNA: TGTGCCAGCAGCTTAGCATCCCGGGACAGGGGCTGCGAGCAGTACTTC
CDR3: CASSLASRDRGCEQYF

J: TRBJ1-3
V: TRBV7-9
size: -
D: TRBD1
DNA: TGTGCCAGCAGCTTAGTGGTGGACAGGGGGCGAAGTGGAAACACCATATATTTT
CDR3: CASSLVVDRGRSGNTIYF

J: TRBJ2-3
V: TRBV11-3
size: -
D: TRBD2
DNA: TGTGCCAGCAGCTCGGCCGGACTAGCGGAAGGCCCGTCCACAGATACGCAGTATTTT
CDR3: CASSSAGLAEGPSTDTQYF

J: TRBJ1-5
V: TRBV10-1
size: -
D: -
DNA: TGCGCCAGCAGTGAGTCTGGAGAGAATCAGCCCCAGCATTTT
CDR3: CASSESGENQPQHF

J: TRBJ1-4
V: TRBV28
size: -
D: TRBD1
DNA: TGTGCCAGCATCCCTCCGGGACAGAGAGATAATGAAAAACTGTTTTTT
CDR3: CASIPPGQRDNEKLFF

J: TRBJ2-1
V: TRBV4-3
size: -
D: -
DNA: TGCGCCAGCAGCCAAGATCCAGCGGGTGAGAGTGAGCAGTTCTTC
CDR3: CASSQDPAGESEQFF

J: TRBJ1-5
V: TRBV4-3
size: -
D: -
DNA: TGCGCCAGCAGCCAAGTATATGGGGAGGGAAACGATAGCAATCAGCCCCAGCATTTT
CDR3: CASSQVYGEGNDSNQPQHF

J: TRBJ2-4
V: TRBV7-2
size: -
D: -
DNA: TGTGCCAGCAGCTTAGACCCGGGAGAGCCGTTTGGCAAAAACATTCAGTACTTC
CDR3: CASSLDPGEPFGKNIQYF

J: TRBJ2-5
V: TRBV18
size: -
D: TRBD1
DNA: TGTGCCAGCTCATCAGTCCCGGGACAGGGTGCGGAGACCCAGTACTTC
CDR3: CASSSVPGQGAETQYF

J: TRBJ2-6
V: TRBV27
size: -
D: TRBD2
DNA: TGTGCCAGCAGCTCCCCTAGCGGGCACTCTGGGGCCAACGTCCTGACTTTC
CDR3: CASSSPSGHSGANVLTF

J: TRBJ2-2
V: TRBV27
size: -
D: -
DNA: TGTGCCAGCAGTAATCGGAATGGTCAGAGGAGCACCGGGGAGCTGTTTTTT
CDR3: CASSNRNGQRSTGELFF

J: TRBJ2-3
V: TRBV29-1
size: -
D: TRBD2
DNA: TGCAGCGTCACGAATAACGGGACTAGCGGCACAGATACGCAGTATTTT
CDR3: CSVTNNGTSGTDTQYF

J: TRBJ1-5
V: TRBV28
size: -
D: TRBD1
DNA: TGTGCCAGCAGGGCCTACTCCGACAGGGGAAGCAATCAGCCCCAGCATTTT
CDR3: CASRAYSDRGSNQPQHF

J: TRBJ1-2
V: TRBV11-2
size: -
D: -
DNA: TGTGCCAGCAGCAGGGGTTCGGCTAACTATGGCTACACCTTC
CDR3: CASSRGSANYGYTF

J: TRBJ2-3
V: TRBV11-2
size: -
D: -
DNA: TGTGCCAGCAGCGACAACAGGGTTGATACGCAGTATTTT
CDR3: CASSDNRVDTQYF

J: TRBJ2-7
V: TRBV4-1
size: -
D: TRBD2
DNA: TGCGCCAGCAGCCAAGATCTAGCGGGAGGGCGTGGCGGCGAGCAGTACTTC
CDR3: CASSQDLAGGRGGEQYF

J: TRBJ2-3
V: TRBV4-1
size: -
D: TRBD1
DNA: TGCGCCAGCAGCCTAACTCCAGGGGGACGGACTGTAAAGAGCACAGATACGCAGTATTTT
CDR3: CASSLTPGGRTVKSTDTQYF

J: TRBJ1-4
V: TRBV7-6
size: -
D: -
DNA: TGTGCCAGCAGCTTAGAAGCGGTCTCTGTCGAAAAACTGTTTTTT
CDR3: CASSLEAVSVEKLFF

J: TRBJ2-5
V: TRBV6-5
size: few
D: -
DNA: TGTGCCAGCAGTTACCGTCCTAGTCCCCAAGAGACCCAGTACTTC
CDR3: CASSYRPSPQETQYF

J: TRBJ1-2
V: TRBV7-9
size: -
D: -
DNA: TGTGCCAGCAGCTTAGAGGCAGGGAGGAACTATGGCTACACCTTC
CDR3: CASSLEAGRNYGYTF

J: TRBJ2-7
V: TRBV28
size: -
D: -
DNA: TGTGCCAGCAGTTCCGTGTACGAGCAGTACTTC
CDR3: CASSSVYEQYF